This entry lists 8 T cell receptor beta chains sequenced from one sample in a study of shared clonotypes between healthy human individuals. Assay used: immunoSEQ multiplex PCR; TCRdb lists only in-frame clones, some missing. Of a few million clones in the sample, around 95% were seen once. Sequencing used naive CD4+ T cells sorted from blood. Subset in this sample: CD45RA+ positively selected. These receptors all come from a man between 18 and 35 years old in good health.

To note about this clone: Other DNA sequences in the same sample also yield this CDR3. V usage is TRBV5-4 and J usage is TRBJ2-5; maybe TRBD2 (5 bases). CDR3 size: 13 residues. CDR1 and CDR2 from the germline V gene are SGHNT and YYREEE (reference sequence). The ends were cut back, 5 bases at V and 3 bases at J, with 11 bases in the middle. CDR3 coding DNA: TGTGCCAGCAGTCGGACTGGCGAAGAGACCCAGTACTTC. It is translated as CASSRTGEETQYF.

The chain combines TRBV9 with TRBJ1-4; D remains unclear. This CDR3 is built from 14 residues. The germline gives CDR1 SGDLS, CDR2 YYNGEE. Trimming cost V 0 bases and J 2 bases, with 5 bases left between them. This chain's CDR3 is CASSVGRTNEKLFF. In nucleotides, the CDR3 is TGTGCCAGCAGCGTAGGAAGGACTAATGAAAAACTGTTTTTT.

The genes are TRBV6-6 and TRBJ1-1; possible D gene TRBD1, 5 bases. The CDR3 has 14 residues. Trimming cost V 6 bases and J 4 bases, with 15 bases left between them. Germline CDR1 MNHNY, CDR2 SVGAGI (reference sequence). CDR3 sequence reads: CASSPSWGSTEAFF. In DNA, the CDR3 is TGTGCCAGCAGCCCCTCGTGGGGGAGCACTGAAGCTTTCTTT.

The rearrangement joins TRBV6-1 to TRBJ2-7; D remains unclear. Germline CDR1 and CDR2: MNHNS and SASEGT. CDR3 length: 12 residues. Trimming took 6 bases from V and 2 from J, leaving 8 bases between them. This CDR3 reads CASSPPAYEQYF. The CDR3, as DNA: TGTGCCAGCAGCCCCCCGGCCTACGAGCAGTACTTC.

The chain employs TRBV15 and TRBJ2-5; 7 positions match TRBD2. Looked up from germline, CDR1 is LNHNV and CDR2 is YYDKDF (reference sequence). The V gene end was trimmed by 3 bases and the J gene end by 5 bases; junction bases not matched to a gene: 15. The CDR3 extends over 17 amino acids. CDR3 region: CATSSELKAGRGETQYF. The CDR3, as DNA: TGTGCCACCAGCAGTGAACTAAAAGCGGGAAGGGGTGAGACCCAGTACTTC.

CDR3 nucleotides: TGTGCCAGCAGCGAGGGCCTAGCCGGCACCGGGGAGCTGTTTTTT. Translated: CASSEGLAGTGELFF. V is TRBV6-4 and J is TRBJ2-2, with D maybe TRBD2 (5 bases). Trimming cost V 6 bases and J 4 bases, with 15 bases left between them. The CDR3 sequence is 15 residues long. Germline V CDR1 and CDR2: MRHNA, SNTAGT.

Worth noting for this clone: This sample also contains other DNA sequences that code for the same CDR3. The chain uses TRBV5-1 and TRBJ1-5, with no clear D. The CDR3 is made up of 15 amino acids. V was trimmed by 0 bases and J by 0 bases, leaving 7 bases between them. Germline CDR1 reads SGHRS; CDR2 reads YFSETQ. The CDR3 sequence: CASSLDSPSNQPQHF. The CDR3 DNA sequence: TGCGCCAGCAGCTTGGACAGTCCTAGCAATCAGCCCCAGCATTTT.

The V call is TRBV5-4, the J call TRBJ1-1; D remains ambiguous. V dropped 1 base and J dropped 0 bases, with 7 bases sitting between them. Germline CDR1 and CDR2: SGHNT and YYREEE (reference sequence). This CDR3 has 14 residues. The DNA of the CDR3 is TGTGCCAGCAGCTTGTCAGGAGTGAACACTGAAGCTTTCTTT. Protein product: CASSLSGVNTEAFF.